These 23 T cell receptor beta chains were all obtained from the same sample, sequenced in a study of shared clonotypes between healthy human individuals. Clones were read by immunoSEQ multiplex PCR, and TCRdb kept only the in-frame ones, dropping some. The table has over a million clones, roughly 95% seen once. The source material was naive CD4+ T cells sorted from blood. Subset denoted: CD45RA+ positively selected. The receptors originated from a man in his thirties or forties in good health.

This chain links TRBV30 with TRBJ2-2; D possibly corresponds to TRBD1 (7 bases). There are 12 residues in the CDR3. CDR1 is GTSNPN and CDR2 is SVGIG in the germline V gene (reference sequence). The V end was cut by 5 bases, the J end by 6 bases, with 10 bases between. CDR3 loop: CAWGGGPGELFF. The CDR3 DNA reads TGTGCCTGGGGAGGGGGCCCCGGGGAGCTGTTTTTT.

The chain joins TRBV18 to TRBJ2-3; D is uncertain. From germline, CDR1 is KGHSH and CDR2 LQKENI. V gave up 6 bases and J gave up 3 bases, with 7 bases separating them. The CDR3 covers 12 residues. CDR3 sequence reads: CASSLRTDTQYF. The CDR3 bases are TGTGCCAGCTCTCTGAGGACAGATACGCAGTATTTT.

CDR3 sequence: CASSVEGRQGAGKLFF. CDR3 sequence (DNA): TGTGCCAGCAGCGTAGAGGGTCGGCAGGGAGCGGGAAAACTGTTTTTT. This rearrangement joins TRBV9 to TRBJ1-4; TRBD1 might be the D (5 bases). CDR3 length: 16 residues. With 0 bases removed from V and 10 bases from J, the gap between germline ends came to 19 bases. The V gene's germline CDR1 is SGDLS and CDR2 YYNGEE.

This clone has a single count. V and J are TRBV29-1 and TRBJ2-3, with 10 bases aligning to TRBD2. Trimming removed 7 bases from V and 0 bases from J; junction bases left unmatched: 1. There are 13 residues in the CDR3. Germline V gene sequence: CDR1 SQVTM, CDR2 ANQGSEA. CDR3 coding DNA: TGCAGCGGACTAGCGGGCAGCACAGATACGCAGTATTTT. Its translation: CSGLAGSTDTQYF.

In this sample, this clone turned up once. The V call is TRBV28, the J call TRBJ1-2; D gene uncertain. V dropped 3 bases and J dropped 8 bases, with 10 bases sitting between them. The CDR3 covers 12 residues. In germline, CDR1 is MDHEN, CDR2 SYDVKM. The CDR3 reads CASSFPDWGYTF. The CDR3 DNA follows: TGTGCCAGCAGTTTCCCGGACTGGGGCTACACCTTC.

The rearrangement joins TRBV7-9 to TRBJ1-2; 9 positions match TRBD1. This CDR3 has 14 amino acids. Germline CDR1 reads SEHNR; CDR2 reads FQNEAQ (reference sequence). Trimming cost V 1 base and J 7 bases; bases outside gene matches: 4. The CDR3 nucleotides read TGTGCCAGCAGCTTAGGCGACAGGGGGTTTGGCTACACCTTC. Encoded protein: CASSLGDRGFGYTF.

The chain is built from TRBV7-9 and TRBJ2-7; D gene unclear. V lost 4 bases, J lost 6 bases, and 13 bases lay in between. Per the germline V gene, CDR1 is SEHNR and CDR2 is FQNEAQ (reference sequence). The CDR3 is made up of 13 amino acids. In nucleotides, the CDR3 is TGTGCCAGCAGCTATAGCTTGCTGGGCGAGCAGTACTTC. This translates into CASSYSLLGEQYF.

The V gene is TRBV5-5, the J gene TRBJ1-3; 7 bases align to TRBD1. The trim removed 4 bases at V and 1 base at J, leaving 5 bases unmatched. The CDR3 is 15 amino acids. Germline V gives CDR1 SGHKS, CDR2 YYEKEE (reference sequence). CDR3 protein: CASSAAGGSGNTIYF. The CDR3 DNA reads TGTGCCAGCAGCGCGGCAGGGGGATCTGGAAACACCATATATTTT.

V and J are TRBV11-3 and TRBJ2-3, with no clear D. The germline V gene has CDR1 SGHNT and CDR2 YENEEA. Trimming stripped 6 bases from V and 0 bases from J, with 4 bases between. The CDR3 length is 12 residues. The CDR3, as DNA: TGTGCCAGCAGTGCTAGCACAGATACGCAGTATTTT. Residues: CASSASTDTQYF. Looking up the rest from reference TRBV11-3 and TRBJ2-3 gives the full variable domain: EAGVVQSPRYKIIEKKQPVAFWCNPISGHNTLYWYLQNLGQGPELLIRYENEEAVDDSQLPKDRFSAERLKGVDSTLKIQPAELGDSAVYLCASSASTDTQYFGPGTRLTVL.

This chain connects TRBV5-8 to TRBJ1-4, with a weak D call TRBD1 (5 bases). There are 16 residues in the CDR3. V lost 5 bases and J 1 base, leaving 15 bases between the germline ends. CDR1 and CDR2 from the germline V gene are SGHTS and YDEGEE. The CDR3 sequence: CASSRGRVQTNEKLFF. The CDR3 DNA follows: TGTGCCAGCAGTCGGGGCAGGGTTCAAACTAATGAAAAACTGTTTTTT.

This chain links TRBV20-1 with TRBJ2-3; 7 bases are shared with TRBD2. Germline V gives CDR1 DFQATT, CDR2 SNEGSKA (reference sequence). After removal of 2 bases from V and 8 bases from J, the junction contained 1 base not matched to a gene. This CDR3 comprises 11 residues. Here the CDR3 DNA reads TGCAGTGCTAGAAGACTAGCTACGCAGTATTTT. Protein product: CSARRLATQYF.

Worth noting for this clone: Other DNA sequences within the sample encode an identical CDR3. The rearrangement links TRBV5-1 to TRBJ2-1; maybe TRBD1 (6 bases). The ends were cut back, 4 bases at V and 0 bases at J, with 11 bases in the middle. Germline V gene sequence: CDR1 SGHRS, CDR2 YFSETQ. This CDR3 spans 15 amino acids. CDR3: CASSITGSSYNEQFF. For the CDR3, the DNA is TGCGCCAGCAGCATTACAGGGAGCTCCTACAATGAGCAGTTCTTC.

V and J are TRBV10-3 and TRBJ1-1; 11 bases are shared with TRBD1. The germline V gene has CDR1 ENHRY and CDR2 SYGVKD. V was pared by 6 bases and J by 6 bases, with 3 bases of the junction left unmatched. The CDR3 length is 13 residues. This CDR3 reads CAISEGQGAEAFF. CDR3 nucleotides: TGTGCCATCAGCGAGGGACAGGGGGCTGAAGCTTTCTTT.

The J gene is TRBJ1-1, the V gene TRBV5-1; TRBD1 matches 11 bases. Trimming cost V 2 bases and J 6 bases; bases outside gene matches: 3. The CDR3 extends over 14 amino acids. CDR1 and CDR2 (germline): SGHRS, YFSETQ. CDR3 sequence (DNA): TGCGCCAGCAGCTTCCCGGGACAGGGGGCTGAAGCTTTCTTT. Its translation: CASSFPGQGAEAFF.

The chain combines TRBV9 with TRBJ2-2; no firm D call. V was pared by 4 bases and J by 0 bases, with 10 bases between. In germline, CDR1 is SGDLS, CDR2 YYNGEE. The CDR3 sequence is 15 residues long. The CDR3 region is CASSPTDPNTGELFF. Here the CDR3 DNA reads TGTGCCAGCAGCCCGACGGACCCGAACACCGGGGAGCTGTTTTTT.

About this clone: Other nucleotide sequences in the sample specify the same CDR3. This rearrangement joins TRBV5-1 to TRBJ2-1; 9 bases map to TRBD1. Per germline, CDR1 SGHRS and CDR2 YFSETQ. The V gene end was trimmed by 3 bases and the J gene end by 2 bases; junction bases not matched to a gene: 3. The CDR3 has 15 amino acids. The DNA of the CDR3 is TGCGCCAGCAGCTGGGGACAGGGTGCCTACAATGAGCAGTTCTTC. Translation gives CASSWGQGAYNEQFF.

The chain joins TRBV2 to TRBJ2-1; 8 bases match TRBD2. The CDR3 sequence is 16 residues long. Losses at the gene ends were 7 bases for V and 7 bases for J; bases not matched to a gene: 15. CDR1 is SNHLY, CDR2 FYNNEI, per germline. CDR3 bases: TGTGCCAGCACCCAAGAAGCACCGGGACTAGATAATGAGCAGTTCTTC. Encoded protein: CASTQEAPGLDNEQFF.

About this clone itself: In the same sample, other DNA sequences code for this CDR3. V and J are TRBV7-9 and TRBJ2-7; D might be TRBD2 (5 bases). The V end lost 5 bases, the J end lost 7 bases, and 12 bases lay between the germline ends. This CDR3 has 12 amino acids. Germline values: CDR1 SEHNR, CDR2 FQNEAQ (reference sequence). The CDR3 is CASSPPSGEQYF. The CDR3 coding sequence is TGTGCCAGCAGCCCGCCTTCGGGGGAGCAGTACTTC.

Here the CDR3 DNA reads TGCAGCGCCTCAAACTACTTGGACAGTCATCCGGATGAGCAGTTCTTC. Translating it yields CSASNYLDSHPDEQFF. The rearrangement joins TRBV29-1 to TRBJ2-1; D perhaps matches TRBD1 (6 bases). Germline V gene lookup returns CDR1 SQVTM and CDR2 ANQGSEA. V gave up 7 bases and J gave up 8 bases, with 27 bases separating them. The CDR3 extends over 16 amino acids.

The rearrangement joins TRBV20-1 to TRBJ1-4; D is uncertain. This CDR3 has 11 amino acids. CDR1 DFQATT and CDR2 SNEGSKA come from the germline V gene (reference sequence). V lost 2 bases to trimming and J lost 7 bases, with 5 bases between them. Written as DNA, the CDR3 is TGCAGTGCTAGAAGAAGTGAAAAACTGTTTTTT. The encoded protein is CSARRSEKLFF.

The V gene is TRBV5-1, the J gene TRBJ2-3; 9 nucleotides align to TRBD2. This CDR3 is built from 15 residues. Germline loops: CDR1 SGHRS, CDR2 YFSETQ. V gave up 5 bases and J gave up 0 bases; unmatched junction bases: 4. The CDR3 sequence: CASRKSGRSTDTQYF. CDR3 sequence (DNA): TGCGCCAGCAGGAAGAGCGGGAGGAGCACAGATACGCAGTATTTT.

The chain is built from TRBV15 and TRBJ2-7; 8 bases are a match to TRBD2. The V segment lost 2 bases and the J segment 6 bases; nucleotides outside the gene matches: 12. The CDR3 runs 16 residues. In germline, CDR1 is LNHNV, CDR2 YYDKDF (reference sequence). This chain's CDR3 is CATSRSGTSTTREQYF. The CDR3 DNA reads as TGTGCCACCAGCAGATCCGGGACTAGTACGACCCGCGAGCAGTACTTC.

Details on this clone: The same CDR3 also results from other DNA sequences found in this sample. V usage is TRBV29-1 and J usage is TRBJ1-1, with D uncertain. The CDR3 runs to 13 residues. V was trimmed by 6 bases and J by 1 base, leaving 12 bases between them. Germline CDR1 reads SQVTM; CDR2 reads ANQGSEA. The CDR3 sequence: CSVARGSNTEAFF. In DNA form, the CDR3 reads TGCAGCGTAGCCCGCGGGTCGAACACTGAAGCTTTCTTT.